What follows are 10 T cell receptor beta chains derived from one specimen sequenced in a study of T cells in Graves' hyperthyroidism and ophthalmopathy. It was RNA transcripts that yielded the amplified TCR beta CDR3 regions. The HTBI set primed first-round TCR CDR3 RT-PCR. TCRdb reprocessed the multiplex PCR reads via MiXCR and lists one record per CDR3 protein. The sample lists 300,000 to 450,000 distinct CDR3 sequences, over 11% seen once, with about 11% in the top ten. Sequenced: blood. These receptors all stem from a woman in her fifties or sixties with Graves' hyperthyroidism.

The chain has TRBV19 and TRBJ1-2; the match to TRBD1 covers 7 bases. Germline assignment: CDR1 LNHDA and CDR2 SQIVND (reference sequence). V dropped 8 bases and J dropped 4; count of bases not matched to a gene: 16. CDR3 length: 16 residues. The CDR3 here is CASQTIKLGQSYGYTF. As DNA, the CDR3 is TGTGCCAGTCAGACAATAAAATTGGGACAGAGCTATGGCTACACCTTC.

This clonotype has ten or more counts. This chain links TRBV30 with TRBJ2-7; TRBD1 matches at 10 bases. V lost 4 bases, J lost 5 bases, and 8 bases stayed unmatched. The CDR3 is 14 residues long. Per the germline V gene, CDR1 is GTSNPN and CDR2 is SVGIG (reference sequence). CDR3 bases: TGTGCCTGGAACCCGGGACAGGGGAGCCACGAGCAGTACTTC. Translating gives CAWNPGQGSHEQYF.

The rearrangement links TRBV24-1 to TRBJ1-2; D is unclear. Germline-derived CDR1 and CDR2 are KGHDR and SFDVKD. V was shortened by 2 bases and J by 0 bases, with 6 bases between the two germline ends. This CDR3 has 14 residues. The CDR3 region has the DNA TGTGCCACCAGTGATTACGACACTAACTATGGCTACACCTTC. It translates to CATSDYDTNYGYTF.

This clonotype was found many times. The rearrangement links TRBV24-1 to TRBJ2-1; 14 bases align to TRBD2. V shed 3 bases and J 9 bases; nucleotides not matched to a gene: 9. This CDR3 has 17 residues. CDR1 and CDR2 from the germline V gene are KGHDR and SFDVKD. Written as DNA, the CDR3 is TGTGCCACCAGTGATCAGGGACTAGCGGGAGAGTTTGGTGAGCAGTTCTTC. This encodes CATSDQGLAGEFGEQFF.

The chain is built from TRBV9 and TRBJ2-7; D is possibly TRBD2 (5 bases). The CDR3 has 13 amino acids. V was trimmed by 4 bases and J by 2 bases, leaving 10 bases between them. CDR1 SGDLS and CDR2 YYNGEE come from the germline V gene. The CDR3 loop reads CASSLEEAYEQYF. DNA of the CDR3: TGTGCCAGCAGCCTGGAGGAGGCCTACGAGCAGTACTTC.

This clonotype was seen many times. V is TRBV7-3 and J is TRBJ2-1, with 9 positions matching TRBD2. The CDR3 is 15 residues long. V lost 6 bases and J lost 0; bases outside the gene matches: 3. The germline V gene encodes CDR1 SGHTA and CDR2 FQGTGA. CDR3 sequence: CASSSSGVSYNEQFF. CDR3 coding DNA: TGTGCCAGCAGTTCTAGCGGGGTCTCCTACAATGAGCAGTTCTTC.

This clonotype turned up a few times. A much larger clone lies a single base off, so this may be a read error. The chain couples TRBV7-9 to TRBJ2-1; 15 nucleotides agree with TRBD2. Germline V gene lookup returns CDR1 SEHNR and CDR2 FQNEAQ (reference sequence). The CDR3 consists of 16 residues. Trimming removed 8 bases from V and 5 bases from J; junction bases left unmatched: 7. As DNA, the CDR3 is TGTGCCAGCGGCTCCCGGACTAGCGGGAGGGACAATGAGCAGTTCTTC. This encodes CASGSRTSGRDNEQFF.

This clonotype was detected many times. V gene TRBV30 combines with J gene TRBJ1-5; D gene uncertain. This CDR3 is built from 13 residues. Deletions cut 4 bases from V and 7 bases from J, with 14 bases between. Germline V lookup: CDR1 GTSNPN, CDR2 SVGIG (reference sequence). In nucleotides, the CDR3 is TGTGCCTGGACTCCCCCCCGTGGACAGCCCCAGCATTTT. Protein sequence: CAWTPPRGQPQHF.

This clonotype was seen ten or more times. The chain uses TRBV5-1 and TRBJ2-7; 9 positions match TRBD1. Per the germline V gene, CDR1 is SGHRS and CDR2 is YFSETQ. With V trimmed by 4 bases and J by 7 bases, 12 bases remained unmatched. CDR3 length: 15 amino acids. CDR3 coding DNA: TGCGCCAGCAGCCGTGGGACAGGGTCCTCAGGGGAGCAGTACTTC. Protein product: CASSRGTGSSGEQYF.

This clonotype was observed a few times. The chain has TRBV10-1 and TRBJ2-5; D is unclear. V shed 4 bases and J shed 5 bases, with 11 bases lying between them. The germline V gene has CDR1 WNHNN and CDR2 SYGVQD (reference sequence). This CDR3 comprises 13 residues. The CDR3 DNA reads as TGCGCCAGCAGTGGCGCTAGTTCTGAGACCCAGTACTTC. Translated, it gives CASSGASSETQYF.